Below, one TCR beta chain is given with its context. Its antigen has not been determined. Base qualities were left out, and no much larger clone turns up one base away. The germline V gene provides CDR1 SGHVS and CDR2 FQNEAQ. Counted from cysteine to phenylalanine, this CDR3 has 15 amino acids. Just CDR3 DNA is preserved here, 45 bases in frame from base 1. At the junction V is shortened by 5 bases and J by 4 bases; bases outside the gene matches: 9. The immunoSEQ Assay, a bias-controlled multiplex PCR, was used to amplify TCRbeta CDR3 regions from genomic DNA. In the source study's methods: Nucleated cell counts per sample were estimated from amplification of reference gene primers within the assay. Sequence reads were collapsed and filtered to measure the absolute abundance of every unique TCRbeta CDR3 rearrangement. For each sample, productive Simpson clonality was calculated as the square root of Simpson's diversity index over productive rearrangements. TCRdb carries this immuneACCESS record with in-frame sequences only. Its versions omit some clonotypes, under half of them owing to an unresolved V gene in the studies checked, with the rest unexplained. The V and J calls and clone size were taken over from that table, and D and trimming were inferred from the DNA. This sample lists 330,000 or so clones; about 90% were detected once. 2.5% to 3% of the sample is held by the ten biggest clonotypes.

The entry originates in a study of blood T cell repertoires in COVID-19 (dated by TCRdb to the early 2020s). For context, the study as a whole: Samples covering the acute and convalescent phases of COVID-19 were provided by collaborators in the United States, Italy and Spain. The prospective study material was composed of cDNA or gDNA derived from T cells, B-cell-depleted T cells, or PBMCs. Deeply sampled blood TCRbeta repertoires from subjects exposed to, actively infected with, or recovered from COVID-19 were included in the dataset. The repertoires were released in a freely available public database intended as a resource for research on the immune response to SARS-CoV-2. Samples came from the ongoing ImmuneRACE study (first 160 participants) plus 1,254 subjects from 6 global collaborators. The sample metadata nearly always contained a de-identified subject ID, COVID-19 status, age in years and sex. Where available, HLA class I and class II types were obtained from metadata supplied by the sample provider rather than from assay-based typing.

What the authors observed across the whole study: How much clinical and demographic metadata was included differed by source and by participant, and the metadata was provided uncurated.

Participants in the prospective study were enrolled through a virtual design, were aged roughly 18 to 100 years, and lived in about 25 United States geographic areas. Cohort assignment in the prospective study relied on participant-reported clinical history from a screening survey and a study questionnaire. Recovered participants in ImmuneRACE Cohort 3 were defined by two consecutive negative NP/OP PCR tests, clearance by a healthcare professional, or resolution of symptoms. In the prospective study, whole blood, serum and a nasopharyngeal or oropharyngeal swab were collected from each participant by mobile phlebotomists. Over a roughly 2-month period, participants in the prospective study had the option of providing additional blood draws and questionnaires. Prospective study blood samples were shipped either frozen or at room temperature before DNA extraction.

The sequencing input was PBMCs or T cells enriched from blood (not recorded which). This TCR derives from a woman aged 25 to 45 who had recovered from COVID-19. The receptor chain draws on TRBV7-8 and TRBJ1-1; 8 bases in between match TRBD1. In nucleotides, the sequence is TGTGCCAGCAGCCTACAGGGGGACGGTGGCACTGAAGCTTTCTTT. The encoded protein is CASSLQGDGGTEAFF.